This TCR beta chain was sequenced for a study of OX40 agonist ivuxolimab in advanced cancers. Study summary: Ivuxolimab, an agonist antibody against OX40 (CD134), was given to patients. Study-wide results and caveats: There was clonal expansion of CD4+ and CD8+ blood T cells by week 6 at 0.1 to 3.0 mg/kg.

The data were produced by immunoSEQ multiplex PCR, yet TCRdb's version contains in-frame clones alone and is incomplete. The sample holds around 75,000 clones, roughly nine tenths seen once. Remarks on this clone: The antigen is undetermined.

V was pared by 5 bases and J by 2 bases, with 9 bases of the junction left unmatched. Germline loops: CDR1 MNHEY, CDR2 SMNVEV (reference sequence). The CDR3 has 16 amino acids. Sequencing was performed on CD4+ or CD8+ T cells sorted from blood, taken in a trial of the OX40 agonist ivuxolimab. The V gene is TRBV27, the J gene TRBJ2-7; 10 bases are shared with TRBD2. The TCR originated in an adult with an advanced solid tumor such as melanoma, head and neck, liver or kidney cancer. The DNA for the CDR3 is TGTGCCAGCAGTACCACCGGACTAGCGGATACCTACGAGCAGTACTTC. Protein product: CASSTTGLADTYEQYF.